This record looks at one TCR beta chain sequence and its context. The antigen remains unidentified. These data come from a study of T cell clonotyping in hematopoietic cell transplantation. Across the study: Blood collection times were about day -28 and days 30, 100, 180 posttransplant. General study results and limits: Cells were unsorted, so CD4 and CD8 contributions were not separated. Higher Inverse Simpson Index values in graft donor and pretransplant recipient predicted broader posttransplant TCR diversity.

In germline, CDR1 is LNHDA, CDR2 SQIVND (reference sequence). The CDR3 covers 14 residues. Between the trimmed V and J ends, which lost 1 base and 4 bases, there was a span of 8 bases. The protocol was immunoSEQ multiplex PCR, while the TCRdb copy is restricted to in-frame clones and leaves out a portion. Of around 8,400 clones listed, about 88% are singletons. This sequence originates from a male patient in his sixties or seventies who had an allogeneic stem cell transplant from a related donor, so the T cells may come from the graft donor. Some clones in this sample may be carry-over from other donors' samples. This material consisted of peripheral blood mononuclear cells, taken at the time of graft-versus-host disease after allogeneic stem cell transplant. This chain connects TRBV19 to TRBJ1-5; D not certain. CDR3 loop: CASSIVGPNQPQHF. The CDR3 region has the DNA TGTGCCAGTAGTATAGTCGGACCAAATCAGCCCCAGCATTTT.